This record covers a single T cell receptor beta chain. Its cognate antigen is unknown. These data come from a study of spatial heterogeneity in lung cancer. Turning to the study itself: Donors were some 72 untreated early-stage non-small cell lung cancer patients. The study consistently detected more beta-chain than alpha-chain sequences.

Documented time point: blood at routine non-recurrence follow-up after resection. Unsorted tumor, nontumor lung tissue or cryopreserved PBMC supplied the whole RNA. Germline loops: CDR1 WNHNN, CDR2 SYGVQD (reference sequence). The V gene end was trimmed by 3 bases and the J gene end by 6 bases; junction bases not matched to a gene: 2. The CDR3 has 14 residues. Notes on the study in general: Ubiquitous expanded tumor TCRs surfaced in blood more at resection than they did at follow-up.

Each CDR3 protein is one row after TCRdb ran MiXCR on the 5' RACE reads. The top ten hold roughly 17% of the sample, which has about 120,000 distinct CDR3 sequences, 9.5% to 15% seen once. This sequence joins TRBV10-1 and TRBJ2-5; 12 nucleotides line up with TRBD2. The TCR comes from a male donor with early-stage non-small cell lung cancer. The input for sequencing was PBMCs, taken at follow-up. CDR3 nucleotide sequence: TGCGCCAGCAGTGAACTAGCGGGAGGTCAGACCCAGTACTTC. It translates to CASSELAGGQTQYF.